This TCR beta chain was captured in a study of CXCR3-negative and CXCR3-positive naive CD8 T cells. Study results and caveats: Similar TRBV-TRBJ usage characterized naive CXCR3-negative and CXCR3-positive cells; memory cells differed. More hydrophobic TRB CDR3s occurred in CXCR3-positive than in CXCR3-negative naive cells. Naive subsets were similarly diverse, while memory CD8+ repertoires were much less diverse.

Points on this clonotype: Its antigen is currently unknown.

Per germline, CDR1 LGHDT and CDR2 YNNKEL (reference sequence). This CDR3 is 14 amino acids long. With UMI labels, 5' RACE was used to prepare the TRB cDNA libraries. TCRdb reprocessed the 5' RACE reads and stores each CDR3 protein as one record, lacking DNA. The table for this sample gives about 120,000 distinct CDR3 sequences. Sequenced material: naive CXCR3+ CD8+ T cells from blood. Documented subset: CD45RO-CCR7+CD27+CD95- naive CD8+ T cells expressing CXCR3 (TNR3+). This clonotype originated in a human donor in good health. Some clones in this sample may be carry-over from other donors' samples. This sequence joins TRBV3-1 and TRBJ1-1. The CDR3: CASSQVLGVGEAFF.